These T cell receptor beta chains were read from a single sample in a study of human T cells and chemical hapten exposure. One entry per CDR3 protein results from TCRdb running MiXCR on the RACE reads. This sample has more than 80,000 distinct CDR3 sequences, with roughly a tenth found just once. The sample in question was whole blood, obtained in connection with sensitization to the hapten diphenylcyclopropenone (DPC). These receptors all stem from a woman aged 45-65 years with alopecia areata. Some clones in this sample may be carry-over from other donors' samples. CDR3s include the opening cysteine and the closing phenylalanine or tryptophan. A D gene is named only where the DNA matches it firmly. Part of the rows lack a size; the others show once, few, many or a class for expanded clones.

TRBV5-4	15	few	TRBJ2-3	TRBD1	TGTGCCAGCAGCCGGACAGGGGGCGGCACAGATACGCAGTATTTT	CASSRTGGGTDTQYF
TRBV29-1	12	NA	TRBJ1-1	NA	TGCAGCGTTGACAGGGGCGACACTGAAGCTTTCTTT	CSVDRGDTEAFF
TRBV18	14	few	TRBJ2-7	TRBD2	TGTGCCAGCTCACCGTCAGGACTAGCGGGGGAGCAGTACTTC	CASSPSGLAGEQYF
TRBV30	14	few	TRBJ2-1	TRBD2	TGTGCCTGGAGTGTGCTAGCGGGAGTATCCGAGCAGTTCTTC	CAWSVLAGVSEQFF
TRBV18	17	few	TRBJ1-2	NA	TGTGCCAGCTCACCACTTGCAGATCCAACCTATTATTATGGCTACACCTTC	CASSPLADPTYYYGYTF
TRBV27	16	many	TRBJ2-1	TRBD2	TGTGCCAGCAGCCTTATCATGAGCGGGAGAAACAATGAGCAGTTCTTC	CASSLIMSGRNNEQFF
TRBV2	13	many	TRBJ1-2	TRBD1	TGTGCCAGCAGTGTACCGGGACAGGGGGATAACACCTTC	CASSVPGQGDNTF
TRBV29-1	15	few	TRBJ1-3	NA	TGCAGCGTTGAAGTGTATCAATCGGCTGGAAACACCATATATTTT	CSVEVYQSAGNTIYF
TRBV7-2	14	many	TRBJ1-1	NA	TGTGCCAGCAGCTTAGGGTCGTTGAACACTGAAGCTTTCTTT	CASSLGSLNTEAFF
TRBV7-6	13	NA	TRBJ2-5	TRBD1	TGTGCCAGCAGCCGACAGGGGACGGAGACCCAGTACTTC	CASSRQGTETQYF
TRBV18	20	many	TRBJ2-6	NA	TGTGCCAGCTCACCCAGGCCACGGGCCATTCCTCTCTCTGGGGCCAACGTCCTGACTTTC	CASSPRPRAIPLSGANVLTF
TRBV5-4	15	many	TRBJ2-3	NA	TGTGCCAGCAGCTCTATGACGGATGTGGGAGATACGCAGTATTTT	CASSSMTDVGDTQYF
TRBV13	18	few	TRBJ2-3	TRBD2	TGTGCCAGCAGCTTAGAAACTAGCGGAGGCGGCGGCACAGATACGCAGTATTTT	CASSLETSGGGGTDTQYF
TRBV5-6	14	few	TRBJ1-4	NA	TGTGCCAGCAGGGGACTTTCACAGGATGAAAAACTGTTTTTT	CASRGLSQDEKLFF
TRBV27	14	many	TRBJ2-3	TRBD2	TGTGCCAGCAGTATGGCGGGAGTGCCAGATACGCAGTATTTT	CASSMAGVPDTQYF
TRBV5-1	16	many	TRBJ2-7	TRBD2	TGCGCCAGCAGCCCTGGACTAGCCGCGAGCTCCTACGAGCAGTACTTC	CASSPGLAASSYEQYF
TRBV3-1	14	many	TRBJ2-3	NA	TGTGCCAGCAGCCAAGATCTCGTGAGAGATACGCAGTATTTT	CASSQDLVRDTQYF
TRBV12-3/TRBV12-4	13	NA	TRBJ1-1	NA	TGTGCCAGCAGTTTATCGGACAGCCCTGAAGCTTTCTTT	CASSLSDSPEAFF